This T cell receptor (beta chain) emerged from a study of neoadjuvant anti-PD-1 for oral cavity cancer. This clone was seen only a few times. What it recognizes is unknown. As to time point: after neoadjuvant nivolumab, at surgical resection. Findings of the study overall: Pretreatment Treg/Th17 ratio correlated inversely with post-treatment tumor clonality.

Sequenced by immunoSEQ multiplex PCR; TCRdb stores in-frame clones only, minus some. The table lists 20,000 to 25,000 clones, more than 35% of them singletons. This receptor was taken from a person aged 35-79 years with oral cavity squamous cell carcinoma. Here the sequenced sample was tumor tissue, taken after nivolumab (anti-PD-1) treatment.

This CDR3 reads CASSFYGNQETQYF. CDR3 DNA sequence: TGCGCCAGCAGCTTTTACGGTAACCAAGAGACCCAGTACTTC. V and J are TRBV5-1 and TRBJ2-5; D uncertain. The length of the CDR3 is 14 residues. CDR1 and CDR2 (germline): SGHRS, YFSETQ. Trimming took off 2 bases at V and 0 bases at J, with 8 bases between the two ends.